Listed here is a single TCR beta chain. Germline CDR1 and CDR2: SGHDN and FVKESK. The ends were cut back, 2 bases at V and 2 bases at J, with 20 bases in the middle. The CDR3 is 18 residues long. The data are from a study of blood T cell repertoires in COVID-19. For the study at large: Samples came from the United States, Italy and Spain, spanning acute and convalescent COVID-19. The cDNA or gDNA used as material had been derived from T cells, B-cell-depleted T cells, or PBMCs.

In the original processing: Estimated nucleated cell counts came from reference gene primer amplification. Measured with immunoSEQ multiplex PCR; TCRdb has only the in-frame clones, and not every one. From that table come the V and J calls and clone size; the DNA was used to work out D and trimming. In the table there are under 250,000 clones, approximately 91% of which are singletons. Sequencing was performed on peripheral blood. This TCR came from a man between 35 and 55 years old with acute or convalescent COVID-19. The chain carries TRBV14 and TRBJ2-3, with D possibly being TRBD1 (6 bases). The CDR3 coding sequence is TGTGCCAGCAGCCAACCCGATAGACAGGCGTTTGACACAGATACGCAGTATTTT. Amino acid sequence: CASSQPDRQAFDTDTQYF. The entire variable domain, with the rest obtained from reference TRBV14 and TRBJ2-3, is as follows: EAGVTQFPSHSVIEKGQTVTLRCDPISGHDNLYWYRRVMGKEIKFLLHFVKESKQDESGMPNNRFLAERTGGTYSTLKVQPAELEDSGVYFCASSQPDRQAFDTDTQYFGPGTRLTVL.